The entry that follows covers one T cell receptor (beta chain) sequence. Its target is unknown. The record originates from a study of CD8+ T cells in alopecia areata. Study as a whole: Each day, treated patients took oral tofacitinib twice, at 5 to 10 mg per dose.

As part of sample collection, lesional scalp punch biopsies and peripheral blood were taken from alopecia areata patients. Sorting separated CD4+ and CD8+ T cells out of PBMCs. The study, taken as a whole, reports: Higher clonality than in normal scalp was seen in lesional scalp, especially alopecia totalis/universalis.

There are 19 residues in the CDR3. The V end lost 2 bases, the J end lost 4 bases, and 25 bases lay between the germline ends. In germline, CDR1 is SGHRS, CDR2 YFSETQ. The authors extracted RNA and reverse transcribed it into cDNA as the sequencing template. TCRdb's table, derived via immunoSEQ multiplex PCR, lists solely in-frame clones and lacks some. In the table there are around 250,000 clones, 65% to 70% of which are singletons. This chain connects TRBV5-1 to TRBJ2-1; the D call may be TRBD1 or TRBD2 (7 bases each). The TCR was taken from a human donor with alopecia areata. Sample: CD4+ T cells sorted from blood, taken at week 0. This chain's CDR3 is CASSLSDRAQRGEYNEQFF. CDR3 sequence (DNA): TGCGCCAGCAGCTTATCCGACAGGGCCCAGCGGGGAGAATACAATGAGCAGTTCTTC.